Sequencing of this T cell receptor beta chain was carried out in a study of T cell repertoires in cytomegalovirus infection. Study background: Well-studied HLA-B-restricted CMV epitopes were used in the study alongside recently identified HLA-C-restricted ones. Study-wide results and caveats: There were HLA-C-restricted CMV-specific TCR beta clonotypes dominating the ex vivo response.

TCRdb reprocessed the reads with MiXCR, giving one entry per CDR3 protein. The data show roughly 280,000 distinct CDR3 sequences, less than 25% seen once. This clonotype showed up just a few times. What it recognizes is unknown. CDR1 is KGHSH, CDR2 LQKENI, per germline. CDR3 length: 15 residues. V was pared by 3 bases and J by 4 bases, with 12 bases between. The TCR comes from a human donor in good health (CMV status not recorded). Some clones in this sample may be carry-over from other donors' samples. The source was cultured PBMCs, collected from culture after CMV antigen stimulation. The chain joins TRBV18 to TRBJ2-2, with D unresolved. CDR3 sequence: CASSPPSEGTGELFF. The CDR3, as DNA: TGTGCCAGCTCACCCCCCTCTGAAGGCACCGGGGAGCTGTTTTTT.